The 30 T cell receptor beta chains below were found in one sample sequenced in a study of blood T cell repertoires in COVID-19. Profiling relied on immunoSEQ multiplex PCR, and the TCRdb table lists in-frame clones only, not all of them. The repertoire holds 100,000 to 150,000 clones, with around 81% as singletons. Sequenced: peripheral blood. Every receptor here comes from a man between 60 and 75 years old with acute or convalescent COVID-19.

This clone has only one observation. The CDR3, as DNA: TGTGCCAGCAGTTTCGGGGGTGCCTATGGCTACACCTTC. It yields the protein CASSFGGAYGYTF. The chain joins TRBV28 to TRBJ1-2, with D possibly being TRBD1 (5 bases). The ends were cut back, 3 bases at V and 4 bases at J, with 9 bases in the middle. The CDR3 runs to 13 residues. The germline V gene has CDR1 MDHEN and CDR2 SYDVKM.

The chain carries TRBV15 and TRBJ2-3; TRBD2 matches at 12 bases. V lost 5 bases and J lost 4; bases outside the gene matches: 10. Per germline, CDR1 LNHNV and CDR2 YYDKDF (reference sequence). This CDR3 has 17 amino acids. The CDR3 nucleotides read TGTGCCACCAGCGTATTCCTGACTAGCGGGAGCGCAGATACGCAGTATTTT. Encoded protein: CATSVFLTSGSADTQYF.

The V call is TRBV30, the J call TRBJ1-5; D may be TRBD1 (5 bases). Germline loops: CDR1 GTSNPN, CDR2 SVGIG (reference sequence). The CDR3 length is 13 residues. Trimming left V 1 base short and J 7 bases short, with 11 bases between. The CDR3 coding sequence is TGTGCCTGGAGTGCCACCGGGGGGCAGCCCCAGCATTTT. This gives the protein CAWSATGGQPQHF.

The chain joins TRBV28 to TRBJ1-4, with 10 bases aligning to TRBD1. Germline lookup yields CDR1 MDHEN and CDR2 SYDVKM. CDR3 length: 14 residues. The junction had 5 bases not matched to a gene; V was cut back by 6 bases and J by 7 bases. CDR3 sequence: CASRSRDRGEKLFF. The CDR3 coding sequence is TGTGCCAGCAGGTCCCGGGACAGGGGTGAAAAACTGTTTTTT. The full variable domain, completed using reference TRBV28 and TRBJ1-4, is DVKVTQSSRYLVKRTGEKVFLECVQDMDHENMFWYRQDPGLGLRLIYFSYDVKMKEKGDIPEGYSVSREKKERFSLILESASTNQTSMYLCASRSRDRGEKLFFGSGTQLSVL.

This sequence joins TRBV9 and TRBJ2-1; 7 bases align to TRBD2. In germline, CDR1 is SGDLS, CDR2 YYNGEE. J was trimmed by 6 bases and V by 1 base; bases with no gene match: 7. CDR3 length: 15 residues. CDR3 protein: CASSVQAGTGNEQFF. CDR3 sequence (DNA): TGTGCCAGCAGCGTACAAGCGGGGACGGGCAATGAGCAGTTCTTC. The whole variable domain, filled in from reference TRBV9 and TRBJ2-1, reads DSGVTQTPKHLITATGQRVTLRCSPRSGDLSVYWYQQSLDQGLQFLIQYYNGEERAKGNILERFSAQQFPDLHSELNLSSLELGDSALYFCASSVQAGTGNEQFFGPGTRLTVL.

This clone was detected only once. This rearrangement joins TRBV29-1 to TRBJ1-1, with 8 bases identical to TRBD1. The germline CDR1 and CDR2 sequences are SQVTM and ANQGSEA. Trimming at V came to 0 bases and at J to 5 bases, leaving 8 bases not matched to a gene. The CDR3 has 15 amino acids. The DNA for the CDR3 is TGCAGCGTTGAAGATCGGGCAGGGGGCAGTACTGAAGCTTTCTTT. This gives the protein CSVEDRAGGSTEAFF.

V is TRBV24-1 and J is TRBJ1-5, with 7 bases lining up with TRBD1. Looked up from germline, CDR1 is KGHDR and CDR2 is SFDVKD. The trim removed 4 bases at V and 1 base at J, leaving 6 bases unmatched. The CDR3 has 16 amino acids. DNA for the CDR3: TGTGCCACCAGTGAAACAGGGGAAGGGAGCAATCAGCCCCAGCATTTT. Translated: CATSETGEGSNQPQHF.

This clone has a handful of counts. The chain links TRBV27 to TRBJ1-2, with D hard to call. V lost 3 bases and J lost 5, with 10 bases in between. Per germline, CDR1 MNHEY and CDR2 SMNVEV (reference sequence). The CDR3 extends over 13 amino acids. The CDR3 DNA is TGTGCCAGCAGTTTCGGCGGTGGATATGGCTACACCTTC. It codes for CASSFGGGYGYTF.

The chain uses TRBV30 and TRBJ2-3; the D gene is possibly TRBD1 (5 bases). V was shortened by 4 bases and J by 8 bases, with 19 bases between the two germline ends. The CDR3 loop spans 14 amino acids. Germline loops: CDR1 GTSNPN, CDR2 SVGIG (reference sequence). CDR3 region: CAWNPGRAQGTQYF. CDR3 DNA sequence: TGTGCCTGGAACCCCGGACGGGCTCAGGGTACGCAGTATTTT.

The chain combines TRBV5-6 with TRBJ1-2, with TRBD1 identical over 8 bases. The germline gives CDR1 SGHDT, CDR2 YYEEEE. The CDR3 loop spans 14 amino acids. V dropped 4 bases and J dropped 4; count of bases not matched to a gene: 6. Written as DNA, the CDR3 is TGTGCCAGCAGCACGACAGGGGCGGCCTATGGCTACACCTTC. Amino acids: CASSTTGAAYGYTF.

The chain has TRBV6-5 and TRBJ1-6, with 7 bases that match TRBD1. The CDR3 extends over 15 amino acids. From germline, CDR1 is MNHEY and CDR2 SVGAGI. Losses at the gene ends were 6 bases for V and 2 bases for J; bases not matched to a gene: 4. The DNA for the CDR3 is TGTGCCAGCAGAACAGACAGGGCCTATAATTCACCCCTCCACTTT. Its translation: CASRTDRAYNSPLHF.

The V call is TRBV2, the J call TRBJ1-1; D is possibly TRBD1 (6 bases). The length of the CDR3 is 13 residues. Germline V gene data show CDR1 as SNHLY and CDR2 as FYNNEI. V dropped 8 bases and J dropped 1 base, with 11 bases sitting between them. CDR3 coding DNA: TGTGCCAGCGGCTCGGACAGGAACACTGAAGCTTTCTTT. Amino acid sequence: CASGSDRNTEAFF.

V usage is TRBV5-1 and J usage is TRBJ2-5; the match to TRBD2 covers 9 bases. Trimming cost V 2 bases and J 5 bases; bases outside gene matches: 7. This CDR3 spans 15 amino acids. Germline V gene data show CDR1 as SGHRS and CDR2 as YFSETQ. The chain's CDR3 is CASSFLAGSGETQYF. The CDR3 region has the DNA TGCGCCAGCAGCTTCCTAGCGGGGAGCGGGGAGACCCAGTACTTC.

The chain couples TRBV18 to TRBJ1-1; D perhaps matches TRBD1 (6 bases). Germline V gives CDR1 KGHSH, CDR2 LQKENI. This CDR3 region has 17 residues. V was pared by 0 bases and J by 5 bases, with 19 bases between. CDR3 nucleotides: TGTGCCAGCTCACCACCGGGGGCACAACAGGGATGGACTGAAGCTTTCTTT. It encodes CASSPPGAQQGWTEAFF.

This chain connects TRBV4-2 to TRBJ1-5; D is uncertain. Deletions cut 4 bases from V and 7 bases from J, with 8 bases between. From germline, CDR1 is LGHNA and CDR2 YNFKEQ. The length of the CDR3 is 12 residues. CDR3 DNA sequence: TGTGCCAGCAGCCCCTCAGGCCAGCCCCAGCATTTT. It specifies CASSPSGQPQHF.

This clone was observed a few times. The rearrangement links TRBV7-3 to TRBJ1-1, with a possible D match to TRBD1 (5 bases). CDR3 length equals 13 residues. Germline assignment: CDR1 SGHTA and CDR2 FQGTGA. The V end was cut by 2 bases, the J end by 6 bases, with 10 bases between. This CDR3 is CASSLSQGAEAFF. CDR3 sequence (DNA): TGTGCCAGCAGCTTATCCCAGGGTGCTGAAGCTTTCTTT. Looking up the rest from reference TRBV7-3 and TRBJ1-1 gives the full variable domain: GAGVSQTPSNKVTEKGKYVELRCDPISGHTALYWYRQSLGQGPEFLIYFQGTGAADDSGLPNDRFFAVRPEGSVSTLKIQRTERGDSAVYLCASSLSQGAEAFFGQGTRLTVV.

This chain uses TRBV5-1 with TRBJ2-7, with 7 bases matching TRBD2. Germline V CDR1 and CDR2: SGHRS, YFSETQ. The CDR3 totals 17 residues. Trimming removed 0 bases from V and 0 bases from J; junction bases left unmatched: 9. The CDR3 loop is CASSLGLAPLLSYEQYF. The CDR3, as DNA: TGCGCCAGCAGCTTGGGACTAGCTCCTCTCCTCTCCTACGAGCAGTACTTC. The whole variable domain, filled in from reference TRBV5-1 and TRBJ2-7, reads KAGVTQTPRYLIKTRGQQVTLSCSPISGHRSVSWYQQTPGQGLQFLFEYFSETQRNKGNFPGRFSGRQFSNSRSEMNVSTLELGDSALYLCASSLGLAPLLSYEQYFGPGTRLTVT.

The chain carries TRBV5-4 and TRBJ2-3; 7 bases are shared with TRBD1. V shed 0 bases, J shed 2 bases, and the junction held 3 bases outside the gene matches. The CDR3 is 15 amino acids. CDR1 and CDR2 from the germline V gene are SGHNT and YYREEE (reference sequence). CDR3 nucleotide sequence: TGTGCCAGCAGCTTGGGGGGACAGAACACAGATACGCAGTATTTT. Its protein product is CASSLGGQNTDTQYF.

This chain links TRBV27 with TRBJ1-1; D may be TRBD1 (6 bases). Germline values: CDR1 MNHEY, CDR2 SMNVEV (reference sequence). Between the trimmed V and J ends, which lost 1 base and 3 bases, there was a span of 9 bases. This CDR3 has 14 amino acids. CDR3 nucleotide sequence: TGTGCCAGCAGTTTATACACAGGGTACACTGAAGCTTTCTTT. Amino acid sequence: CASSLYTGYTEAFF.

The chain combines TRBV11-3 with TRBJ2-6; tentative D call: TRBD1 (5 bases). The CDR3 runs 16 residues. V was clipped by 5 bases and J by 0 bases, with 11 bases between them. Germline CDR1 is SGHNT and CDR2 is YENEEA. CDR3 protein: CASSRDSYSGANVLTF. DNA of the CDR3: TGTGCCAGCAGCCGAGACAGTTACTCTGGGGCCAACGTCCTGACTTTC.

The J gene is TRBJ1-2, the V gene TRBV7-2, with 7 nucleotides matching TRBD1. V dropped 5 bases and J dropped 5; count of bases not matched to a gene: 8. The CDR3 spans 14 residues. Germline CDR1 and CDR2: SGHTA and FQGNSA. The CDR3 loop is CASSPGTASYGYTF. Here the CDR3 DNA reads TGTGCCAGCAGCCCGGGGACAGCCTCTTATGGCTACACCTTC.

Note on this clone: The junction differs from germline at one of its ends, possibly a read error. This same CDR3 is encoded by further DNA sequences in the sample. The chain couples TRBV2 to TRBJ2-6, with 9 bases that match TRBD1. Germline CDR1 is SNHLY and CDR2 is FYNNEI. The CDR3 has 17 amino acids. CDR3 DNA sequence: TGTGCCAGAGAGGTTGGACAGGGGCTTCCCGGGGCCAACGTCTTGACTTTC. Its translation is CAREVGQGLPGANVLTF.

The genes are TRBV30 and TRBJ1-4, with D hard to call. The CDR3 spans 15 residues. Trimming took 1 base from V and 8 from J, leaving 17 bases between them. The germline V gene has CDR1 GTSNPN and CDR2 SVGIG (reference sequence). The CDR3 region is CAWSAEAAGGEKLFF. CDR3 in DNA: TGTGCCTGGAGTGCCGAGGCCGCCGGCGGGGAAAAACTGTTTTTT.

The V call is TRBV30, the J call TRBJ2-6; TRBD1 matches 7 bases. Germline lookup yields CDR1 GTSNPN and CDR2 SVGIG (reference sequence). This CDR3 is 18 amino acids long. The junction had 8 bases not matched to a gene; V was cut back by 0 bases and J by 0 bases. The CDR3: CAWSVPTGPSSGANVLTF. The CDR3 coding sequence is TGTGCCTGGAGTGTACCGACAGGGCCTAGCTCTGGGGCCAACGTCCTGACTTTC.

The chain links TRBV6-1 to TRBJ2-7; 11 positions match TRBD2. V shed 2 bases and J 7 bases; nucleotides not matched to a gene: 7. Germline CDR1 is MNHNS and CDR2 is SASEGT. The CDR3 has 15 amino acids. The CDR3 bases are TGTGCCAGCAGTGAAACTAGCGGGAGATTGGTGGAGCAGTACTTC. This sequence encodes CASSETSGRLVEQYF.

This clone was seen just once. The chain employs TRBV18 and TRBJ1-5; 9 positions agree with TRBD1. The CDR3 totals 14 residues. V lost 0 bases and J lost 9; bases outside the gene matches: 3. Germline V gene data show CDR1 as KGHSH and CDR2 as LQKENI. The CDR3 loop is CASSPPGQGSPQHF. CDR3 DNA: TGTGCCAGCTCACCACCCGGACAGGGGTCGCCCCAGCATTTT.

The chain joins TRBV18 to TRBJ2-1; D gene ambiguous. The ends were cut back, 0 bases at V and 4 bases at J, with 10 bases in the middle. The germline V gene has CDR1 KGHSH and CDR2 LQKENI. The CDR3 is made up of 15 amino acids. The CDR3 sequence: CASSPPGSYYNEQFF. CDR3 sequence (DNA): TGTGCCAGCTCACCACCGGGCTCATATTACAATGAGCAGTTCTTC.

The CDR3 loop reads CASSPQGLASYEQYF. CDR3 nucleotide sequence: TGCGCCAGCAGCCCACAGGGACTAGCTTCCTACGAGCAGTACTTC. V gene TRBV4-1 combines with J gene TRBJ2-7, with 9 bases identical to TRBD2. From germline, CDR1 is MGHRA and CDR2 YSYEKL. The CDR3 sequence is 15 residues long. V gave up 4 bases and J gave up 1 base; unmatched junction bases: 5.

The rearrangement links TRBV9 to TRBJ1-6; TRBD1 matches 7 bases. The CDR3 contains 14 residues. J was trimmed by 6 bases and V by 4 bases; bases with no gene match: 4. The germline CDR1 and CDR2 sequences are SGDLS and YYNGEE. As DNA, the CDR3 is TGTGCCAGCAGCCCGGGACAGAGTAATTCACCCCTCCACTTT. Protein: CASSPGQSNSPLHF. The entire variable domain, with the rest obtained from reference TRBV9 and TRBJ1-6, is as follows: DSGVTQTPKHLITATGQRVTLRCSPRSGDLSVYWYQQSLDQGLQFLIQYYNGEERAKGNILERFSAQQFPDLHSELNLSSLELGDSALYFCASSPGQSNSPLHFGNGTRLTVT.

The genes are TRBV5-1 and TRBJ2-7; 14 positions agree with TRBD2. This CDR3 is built from 15 residues. Losses at the gene ends were 4 bases for V and 4 bases for J; bases not matched to a gene: 4. In germline, CDR1 is SGHRS, CDR2 YFSETQ. The CDR3: CASSPGTSGRYEQYF. The CDR3 nucleotides are TGCGCCAGCAGCCCGGGGACTAGCGGGAGATACGAGCAGTACTTC.